Listed below are T cell receptor beta chains from one sample, sequenced in a study of blood T cell repertoires in COVID-19. Libraries were prepared by immunoSEQ multiplex PCR; TCRdb keeps only in-frame clonotypes and omits some of them. The sample lists about 42,000 clones; about 82% were seen once. Specimen: peripheral blood. Receptors were obtained from a man aged 50 or older with active COVID-19. The CDR3 runs from the conserved cysteine through the conserved F or W. A D gene is named only where the DNA matches it firmly. Clone size is not always given. Where it is, it says once, few, many or a class for expanded clones.

V gene	J gene	D gene	clone size	CDR3 protein	CDR3 DNA
TRBV6-4	TRBJ2-6	NA	once	CASSRGYEPGANVLTF	TGTGCCAGCAGTAGGGGATATGAGCCTGGGGCCAACGTCCTGACTTTC
TRBV10-3	TRBJ1-1	NA	NA	CAISEGLIGAFF	TGTGCCATCAGTGAAGGACTAATCGGAGCTTTCTTT
TRBV19	TRBJ1-1	NA	NA	CASSSTRERGNTEAFF	TGTGCCAGTAGTAGTACCCGGGAGAGGGGAAACACTGAAGCTTTCTTT
TRBV6-6	TRBJ2-7	NA	NA	CASSPGLLVNEQYF	TGTGCCAGCAGCCCAGGGCTACTCGTGAATGAGCAGTACTTC
TRBV2	TRBJ2-3	TRBD2	NA	CASNPGRGLTDTQYF	TGTGCCAGCAACCCTGGGCGGGGGTTGACAGATACGCAGTATTTT
TRBV6-5	TRBJ1-6	NA	NA	CASSYVQGRDSPLHF	TGTGCCAGCAGTTACGTCCAGGGTCGTGATTCACCCCTCCACTTT
TRBV6-5	TRBJ2-3	NA	NA	CASRTTSSTDTQYF	TGTGCCAGCAGAACGACATCTAGCACAGATACGCAGTATTTT
TRBV6-2/TRBV6-3	TRBJ2-2	TRBD2	NA	CASSRTSATPGELFF	TGTGCCAGCAGTAGGACTAGCGCGACACCCGGGGAGCTGTTTTTT
TRBV2	TRBJ2-5	NA	NA	CASSHGRQRQETQYF	TGTGCCAGCAGTCATGGGAGGCAGCGCCAAGAGACCCAGTACTTC
TRBV7-2	TRBJ1-6	NA	NA	CASSLERVKTYYNSPLHF	TGTGCCAGCAGCTTAGAGAGGGTGAAGACCTACTATAATTCACCCCTCCACTTT
TRBV5-1	TRBJ1-6	TRBD1	few	CASKEGAANYNSPLHF	TGCGCCAGCAAGGAGGGGGCGGCTAACTATAATTCACCCCTCCACTTT
TRBV28	TRBJ2-7	TRBD2	NA	CASSSPGGPGEQYF	TGTGCCAGCAGTTCCCCGGGGGGGCCAGGCGAGCAGTACTTC
TRBV5-6	TRBJ2-7	TRBD1	NA	CASSFVRTGKNEQYF	TGTGCCAGCAGCTTCGTACGGACAGGGAAAAACGAGCAGTACTTC
TRBV18	TRBJ1-2	NA	NA	CASSPPTVYGYTF	TGTGCCAGCTCACCCCCCACAGTGTATGGCTACACCTTC
TRBV27	TRBJ1-6	NA	NA	CASSLSGFKTPLHF	TGTGCCAGCAGTTTAAGCGGATTTAAGACACCCCTCCACTTT
TRBV9	TRBJ1-2	NA	NA	CASSVVPGWGKGYTF	TGTGCCAGCAGCGTAGTGCCAGGGTGGGGCAAGGGCTACACCTTC
TRBV5-1	TRBJ2-5	NA	NA	CASSSQGYQETQYF	TGCGCCAGCAGCTCCCAGGGGTACCAAGAGACCCAGTACTTC
TRBV9	TRBJ2-7	NA	NA	CASSVGQSTYEQYF	TGTGCCAGCAGCGTAGGGCAGTCGACCTACGAGCAGTACTTC
TRBV9	TRBJ2-7	NA	medium-sized	CASSVSQDYSYEQYF	TGTGCCAGCAGCGTATCCCAGGATTACTCCTACGAGCAGTACTTC
TRBV7-7	TRBJ2-2	TRBD1	once	CASSRDRGTGELFF	TGTGCTAGCAGCCGGGACAGGGGCACCGGGGAGCTGTTTTTT
TRBV5-1	TRBJ1-3	TRBD1	few	CASQPDRESGNTIYF	TGCGCCAGCCAACCCGACAGGGAGTCTGGAAACACCATATATTTT
TRBV7-2	TRBJ2-3	NA	NA	CASRFAPSTDTQYF	TGTGCCAGCAGGTTCGCGCCTAGCACAGATACGCAGTATTTT
TRBV11-2	TRBJ1-4	NA	NA	CASSLVGGPPNEKLFF	TGTGCCAGCAGCTTAGTTGGCGGGCCGCCTAATGAAAAACTGTTTTTT
TRBV9	TRBJ2-7	TRBD2	NA	CASSVASRENYEQYF	TGTGCCAGCAGCGTAGCTTCGCGGGAGAATTACGAGCAGTACTTC
TRBV7-2	TRBJ2-1	NA	NA	CASSLRGASSYNEQFF	TGTGCCAGCAGCTTACGGGGGGCTTCCTCCTACAATGAGCAGTTCTTC
TRBV6-5	TRBJ2-7	NA	NA	CASSYRGRTGAYEQYF	TGTGCCAGCAGTTACAGGGGACGGACGGGGGCCTACGAGCAGTACTTC
TRBV5-1	TRBJ2-1	NA	NA	CASSLEGTTYNEQFF	TGCGCCAGCAGCTTGGAGGGGACAACTTACAATGAGCAGTTCTTC
TRBV2	TRBJ2-5	TRBD1	NA	CASSLAGTGGKETQYF	TGTGCCAGCTCTTTGGCCGGGACAGGGGGCAAGGAGACCCAGTACTTC
TRBV27	TRBJ2-7	TRBD2	NA	CASSLGTSWVYEQYF	TGTGCCAGCAGTCTCGGGACTAGTTGGGTTTACGAGCAGTACTTC
TRBV5-4	TRBJ2-5	NA	few	CASSSPQGPEETQYF	TGTGCCAGCAGCTCCCCTCAGGGGCCTGAAGAGACCCAGTACTTC
TRBV11-3	TRBJ1-1	NA	NA	CASSLRVGTAFF	TGTGCCAGCAGCTTGAGGGTGGGAACGGCTTTCTTT
TRBV7-8	TRBJ2-7	NA	few	CASSLSAGSIGYEQYF	TGTGCCAGCAGCTTAAGTGCGGGGTCGATTGGCTACGAGCAGTACTTC
TRBV7-2	TRBJ2-1	NA	NA	CASSLSAGSYNEQFF	TGTGCCAGCAGCTTATCCGCGGGCTCCTACAATGAGCAGTTCTTC
TRBV19	TRBJ2-6	NA	NA	CASSPPGGGGANVLTF	TGTGCCAGTAGTCCGCCTGGGGGCGGTGGGGCCAACGTCCTGACTTTC
TRBV6-5	TRBJ2-2	TRBD2	few	CASSYESGKRGELFF	TGTGCCAGCAGTTACGAAAGCGGGAAGAGGGGGGAGCTGTTTTTT
TRBV5-1	TRBJ2-3	TRBD1	NA	CASSRDRGPTDTQYF	TGCGCCAGCAGCCGAGACAGGGGGCCCACAGATACGCAGTATTTT
TRBV15	TRBJ2-1	NA	NA	CATNRPGLFNEQFF	TGTGCCACCAACCGGCCGGGACTGTTCAATGAGCAGTTCTTC
TRBV28	TRBJ2-1	NA	NA	CASSTREEQFF	TGTGCCAGCAGTACCCGGGAAGAGCAGTTCTTC
TRBV18	TRBJ2-1	TRBD1	NA	CASSPGQGYNEQFF	TGTGCCAGCTCACCCGGACAGGGCTACAATGAGCAGTTCTTC
TRBV7-8	TRBJ2-3	NA	NA	CASSLDTHGDTQYF	TGTGCCAGCAGCTTAGACACACATGGCGATACGCAGTATTTT
TRBV29-1	TRBJ2-5	TRBD1	once	CSVEEGQGLTQYF	TGCAGCGTTGAGGAAGGACAGGGGTTGACCCAGTACTTC
TRBV4-1	TRBJ1-2	NA	NA	CASSLREGFGYTF	TGCGCCAGCAGTCTAAGGGAGGGGTTCGGCTACACCTTC
TRBV19	TRBJ1-5	TRBD1	NA	CASSPTDRGFNQPQHF	TGTGCCAGTAGTCCCACGGACAGGGGGTTTAATCAGCCCCAGCATTTT
TRBV3-1/TRBV3-2	TRBJ2-7	TRBD2	NA	CASSQKDGTSGLKEQYF	TGTGCCAGCAGCCAAAAAGACGGGACTAGCGGGTTGAAGGAGCAGTACTTC
TRBV6-5	TRBJ2-3	NA	NA	CASRPGVITDTQYF	TGTGCCAGCAGACCAGGGGTCATCACAGATACGCAGTATTTT
TRBV7-2	TRBJ2-5	NA	NA	CASRPSKKRETQYF	TGTGCCAGCAGGCCCTCGAAAAAACGGGAGACCCAGTACTTC
TRBV5-1	TRBJ2-3	TRBD2	NA	CASSLRGLTSTDTQYF	TGCGCCAGCAGCTTGAGGGGACTAACTAGCACAGATACGCAGTATTTT
TRBV2	TRBJ1-5	NA	NA	CASTGTYGNQPQHF	TGTGCCAGCACCGGGACATACGGCAATCAGCCCCAGCATTTT
TRBV4-2	TRBJ2-7	NA	NA	CASSQAENYEQYF	TGTGCCAGCAGCCAAGCCGAGAACTACGAGCAGTACTTC
TRBV24-1	TRBJ1-5	NA	once	CATSDGGNQPQHF	TGTGCCACCAGTGACGGCGGTAATCAGCCCCAGCATTTT
TRBV2	TRBJ2-1	NA	few	CASSTSRSSEQFF	TGTGCCAGCAGTACATCAAGGTCTAGTGAGCAGTTCTTC
TRBV7-3	TRBJ1-1	NA	NA	CASSLNKNTEAFF	TGTGCCAGCAGCTTAAACAAGAACACTGAAGCTTTCTTT
TRBV15	TRBJ2-1	NA	once	CATSRPPATAYNEQFF	TGTGCCACCAGCAGACCGCCTGCGACAGCTTACAATGAGCAGTTCTTC
TRBV10-3	TRBJ2-7	TRBD1	few	CAISDVPGGHEQYF	TGTGCCATCAGTGATGTTCCAGGGGGCCACGAGCAGTACTTC
TRBV5-1	TRBJ2-3	NA	NA	CASSSVGGYALWDTQYF	TGCGCCAGCAGTTCCGTGGGAGGCTACGCATTGTGGGATACGCAGTATTTT
TRBV19	TRBJ2-2	TRBD1	NA	CASSIVRAGGNTGELFF	TGTGCCAGTAGTATAGTTAGAGCAGGGGGGAACACCGGGGAGCTGTTTTTT
TRBV6-5	TRBJ2-5	TRBD2	NA	CASSLRLAGLETQYF	TGTGCCAGCAGTCTCCGACTAGCGGGGCTAGAGACCCAGTACTTC